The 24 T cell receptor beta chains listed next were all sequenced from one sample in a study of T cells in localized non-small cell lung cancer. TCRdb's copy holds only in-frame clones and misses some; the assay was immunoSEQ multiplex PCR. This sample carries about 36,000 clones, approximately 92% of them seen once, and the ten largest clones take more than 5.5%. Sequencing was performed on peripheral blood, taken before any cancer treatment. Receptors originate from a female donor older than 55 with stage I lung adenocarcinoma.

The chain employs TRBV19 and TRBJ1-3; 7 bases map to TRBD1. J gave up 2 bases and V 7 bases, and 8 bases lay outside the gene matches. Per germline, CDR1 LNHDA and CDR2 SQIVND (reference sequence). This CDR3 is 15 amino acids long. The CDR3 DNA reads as TGTGCCAGTACCCCGACAGGGATAACTGGAAACACCATATATTTT. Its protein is CASTPTGITGNTIYF. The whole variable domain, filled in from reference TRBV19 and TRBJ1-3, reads DGGITQSPKYLFRKEGQNVTLSCEQNLNHDAMYWYRQDPGQGLRLIYYSQIVNDFQKGDIAEGYSVSREKKESFPLTVTSAQKNPTAFYLCASTPTGITGNTIYFGEGSWLTVV.

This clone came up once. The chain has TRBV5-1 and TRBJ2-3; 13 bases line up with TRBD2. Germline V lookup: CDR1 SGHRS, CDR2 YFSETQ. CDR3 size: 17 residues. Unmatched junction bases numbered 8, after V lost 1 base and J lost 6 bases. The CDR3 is CASSLSLAGGPGDTQYF. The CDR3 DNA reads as TGCGCCAGCAGCTTGTCACTAGCGGGGGGGCCAGGCGATACGCAGTATTTT.

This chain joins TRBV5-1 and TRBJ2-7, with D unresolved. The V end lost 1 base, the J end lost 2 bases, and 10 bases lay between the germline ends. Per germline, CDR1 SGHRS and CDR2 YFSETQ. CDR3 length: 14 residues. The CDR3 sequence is CASSLLGGTYEQYF. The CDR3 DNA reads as TGCGCCAGCAGCTTGTTGGGTGGGACCTACGAGCAGTACTTC.

The CDR3 here is CASSLIWYEQYF. The CDR3 DNA reads TGTGCCAGCAGCTTAATTTGGTACGAGCAGTACTTC. This rearrangement joins TRBV7-9 to TRBJ2-7; D is uncertain. The CDR3 extends over 12 amino acids. Germline V gene data show CDR1 as SEHNR and CDR2 as FQNEAQ (reference sequence). The germline V and J ends were trimmed by 2 bases and 4 bases, with 6 bases remaining between them.

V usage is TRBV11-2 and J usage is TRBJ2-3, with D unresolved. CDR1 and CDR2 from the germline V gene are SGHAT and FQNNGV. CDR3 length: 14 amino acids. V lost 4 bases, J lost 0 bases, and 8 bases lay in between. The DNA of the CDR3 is TGTGCCAGCAGCTCGCATGGGAGCACAGATACGCAGTATTTT. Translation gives CASSSHGSTDTQYF.

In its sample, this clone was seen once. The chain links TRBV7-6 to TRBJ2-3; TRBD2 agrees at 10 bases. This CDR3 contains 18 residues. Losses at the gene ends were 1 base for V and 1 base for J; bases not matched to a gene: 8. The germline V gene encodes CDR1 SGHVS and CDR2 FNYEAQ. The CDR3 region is CASSLGPAGGLGTDTQYF. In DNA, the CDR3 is TGTGCCAGCAGCTTAGGTCCAGCGGGGGGGCTTGGCACAGATACGCAGTATTTT.

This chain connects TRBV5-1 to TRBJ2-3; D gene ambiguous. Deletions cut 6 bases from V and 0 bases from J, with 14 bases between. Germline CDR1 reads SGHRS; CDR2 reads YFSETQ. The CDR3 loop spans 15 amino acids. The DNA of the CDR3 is TGCGCCAGCACCGGGTACAGCTCTAGCACAGATACGCAGTATTTT. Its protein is CASTGYSSSTDTQYF.

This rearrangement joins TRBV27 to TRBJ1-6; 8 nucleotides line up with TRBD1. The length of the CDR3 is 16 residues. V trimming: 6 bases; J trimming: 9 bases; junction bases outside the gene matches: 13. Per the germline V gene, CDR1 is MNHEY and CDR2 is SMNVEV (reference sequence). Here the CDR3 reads CASRPRQTGEGSPLHF. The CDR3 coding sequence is TGTGCCAGCAGGCCGCGCCAGACAGGGGAGGGTTCACCCCTCCACTTT.

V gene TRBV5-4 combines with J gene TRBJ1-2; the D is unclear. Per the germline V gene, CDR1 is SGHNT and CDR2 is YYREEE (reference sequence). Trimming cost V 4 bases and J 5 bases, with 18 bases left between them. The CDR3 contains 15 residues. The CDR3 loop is CASSQEEGLGYGYTF. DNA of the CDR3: TGTGCCAGCAGCCAAGAGGAGGGATTAGGATATGGCTACACCTTC.

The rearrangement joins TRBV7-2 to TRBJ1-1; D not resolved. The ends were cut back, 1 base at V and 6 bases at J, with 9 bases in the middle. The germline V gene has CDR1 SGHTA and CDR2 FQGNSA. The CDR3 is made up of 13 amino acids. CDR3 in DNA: TGTGCCAGCAGCTTAGAATGGGTTTCTGAAGCTTTCTTT. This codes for CASSLEWVSEAFF.

Here the CDR3 DNA reads TGTGCCAGCAGACCCATGACAGCCGTTAACTATGGCTACACCTTC. Residues: CASRPMTAVNYGYTF. The V and J genes are TRBV6-5 and TRBJ1-2, with D possibly TRBD1 on 5 matching bases. Germline V gives CDR1 MNHEY, CDR2 SVGAGI. The CDR3 runs to 15 residues. V dropped 6 bases and J dropped 1 base, with 15 bases sitting between them.

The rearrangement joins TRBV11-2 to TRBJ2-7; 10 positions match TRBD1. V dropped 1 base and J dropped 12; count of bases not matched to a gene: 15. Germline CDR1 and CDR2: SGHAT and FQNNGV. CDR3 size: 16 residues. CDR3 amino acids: CASSLGSGDRGSYGYV. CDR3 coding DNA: TGTGCCAGCAGCTTAGGAAGCGGGGACAGGGGCAGTTACGGGTACGTC.

CDR3 protein: CSVRFGTANEKLFF. CDR3 in DNA: TGCAGCGTTCGGTTCGGGACAGCGAATGAAAAACTGTTTTTT. The V call is TRBV29-1, the J call TRBJ1-4; 7 bases align to TRBD1. V gave up 5 bases and J gave up 5 bases; unmatched junction bases: 8. This CDR3 has 14 residues. CDR1 and CDR2 (germline): SQVTM, ANQGSEA.

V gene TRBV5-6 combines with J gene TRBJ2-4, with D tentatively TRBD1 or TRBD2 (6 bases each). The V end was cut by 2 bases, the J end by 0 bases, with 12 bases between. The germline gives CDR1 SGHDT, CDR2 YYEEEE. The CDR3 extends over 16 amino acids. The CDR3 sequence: CASSLRGGLAKNIQYF. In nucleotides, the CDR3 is TGTGCCAGCAGCTTACGAGGGGGGCTAGCCAAAAACATTCAGTACTTC.

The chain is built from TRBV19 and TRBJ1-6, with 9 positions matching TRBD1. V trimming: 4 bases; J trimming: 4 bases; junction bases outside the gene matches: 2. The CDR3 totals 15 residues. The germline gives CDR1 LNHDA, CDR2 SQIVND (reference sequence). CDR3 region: CASSTDRGYNSPLHF. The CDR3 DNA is TGTGCCAGTAGTACCGACAGGGGGTATAATTCACCCCTCCACTTT.

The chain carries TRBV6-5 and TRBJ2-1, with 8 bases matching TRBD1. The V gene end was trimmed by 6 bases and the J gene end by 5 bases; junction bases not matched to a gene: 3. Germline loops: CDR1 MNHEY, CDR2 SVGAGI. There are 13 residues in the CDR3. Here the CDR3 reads CASRRTGNNEQFF. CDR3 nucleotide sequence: TGTGCCAGCAGACGGACAGGGAACAATGAGCAGTTCTTC.

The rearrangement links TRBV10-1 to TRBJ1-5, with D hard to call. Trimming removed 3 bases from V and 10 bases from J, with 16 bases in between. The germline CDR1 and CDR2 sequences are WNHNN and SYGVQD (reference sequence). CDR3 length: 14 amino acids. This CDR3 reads CASSDIGSHIPQHF. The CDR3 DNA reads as TGCGCCAGCAGTGATATCGGGAGCCATATACCCCAGCATTTT.

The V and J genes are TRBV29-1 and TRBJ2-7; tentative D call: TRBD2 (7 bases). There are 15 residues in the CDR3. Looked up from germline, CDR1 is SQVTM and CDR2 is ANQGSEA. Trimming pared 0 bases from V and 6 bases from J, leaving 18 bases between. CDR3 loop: CSVEDGGGPRAEQYF. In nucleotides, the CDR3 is TGCAGCGTTGAAGATGGCGGGGGCCCCAGGGCCGAGCAGTACTTC.

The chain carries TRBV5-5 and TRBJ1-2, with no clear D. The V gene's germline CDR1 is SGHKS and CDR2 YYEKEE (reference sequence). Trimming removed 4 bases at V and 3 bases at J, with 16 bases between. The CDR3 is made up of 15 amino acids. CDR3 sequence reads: CASSVSPQAHYGYTF. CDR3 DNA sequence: TGTGCCAGCAGCGTTTCACCTCAGGCTCACTATGGCTACACCTTC.

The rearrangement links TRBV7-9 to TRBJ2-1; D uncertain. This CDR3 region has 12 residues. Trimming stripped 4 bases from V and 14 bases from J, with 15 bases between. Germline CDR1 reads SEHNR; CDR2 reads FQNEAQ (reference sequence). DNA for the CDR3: TGTGCCAGCAGCTCCGACCGGCGGAAGAAGTTCTTC. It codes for CASSSDRRKKFF.

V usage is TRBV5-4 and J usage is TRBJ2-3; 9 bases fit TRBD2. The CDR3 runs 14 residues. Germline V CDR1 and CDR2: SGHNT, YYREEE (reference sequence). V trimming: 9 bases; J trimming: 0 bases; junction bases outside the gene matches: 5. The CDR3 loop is CATKRGVSTDTQYF. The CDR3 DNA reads TGTGCCACCAAGCGGGGGGTAAGCACAGATACGCAGTATTTT.

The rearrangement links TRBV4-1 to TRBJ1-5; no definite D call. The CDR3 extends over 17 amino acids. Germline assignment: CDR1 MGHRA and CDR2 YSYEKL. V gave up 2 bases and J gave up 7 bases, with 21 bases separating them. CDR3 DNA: TGCGCCAGCAGCCAAATCTTCTCTCGGGGTGTAATGCAGCCCCAGCATTTT. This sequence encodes CASSQIFSRGVMQPQHF.

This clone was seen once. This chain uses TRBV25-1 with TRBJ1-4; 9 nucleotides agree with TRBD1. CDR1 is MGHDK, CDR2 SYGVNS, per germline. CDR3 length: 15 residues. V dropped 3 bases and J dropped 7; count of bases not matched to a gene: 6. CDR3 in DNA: TGTGCCAGCAGTGACTACGACAGGGGGAGTGAAAAACTGTTTTTT. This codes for CASSDYDRGSEKLFF. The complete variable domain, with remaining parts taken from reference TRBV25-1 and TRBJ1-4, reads EADIYQTPRYLVIGTGKKITLECSQTMGHDKMYWYQQDPGMELHLIHYSYGVNSTEKGDLSSESTVSRIRTEHFPLTLESARPSHTSQYLCASSDYDRGSEKLFFGSGTQLSVL.

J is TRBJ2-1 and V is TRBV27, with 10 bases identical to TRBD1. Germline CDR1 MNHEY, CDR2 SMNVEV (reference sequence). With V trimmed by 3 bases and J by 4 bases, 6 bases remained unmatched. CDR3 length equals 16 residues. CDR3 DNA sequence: TGTGCCAGCAGTTTTGTCGGGACAGGGGCGTACAATGAGCAGTTCTTC. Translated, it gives CASSFVGTGAYNEQFF.